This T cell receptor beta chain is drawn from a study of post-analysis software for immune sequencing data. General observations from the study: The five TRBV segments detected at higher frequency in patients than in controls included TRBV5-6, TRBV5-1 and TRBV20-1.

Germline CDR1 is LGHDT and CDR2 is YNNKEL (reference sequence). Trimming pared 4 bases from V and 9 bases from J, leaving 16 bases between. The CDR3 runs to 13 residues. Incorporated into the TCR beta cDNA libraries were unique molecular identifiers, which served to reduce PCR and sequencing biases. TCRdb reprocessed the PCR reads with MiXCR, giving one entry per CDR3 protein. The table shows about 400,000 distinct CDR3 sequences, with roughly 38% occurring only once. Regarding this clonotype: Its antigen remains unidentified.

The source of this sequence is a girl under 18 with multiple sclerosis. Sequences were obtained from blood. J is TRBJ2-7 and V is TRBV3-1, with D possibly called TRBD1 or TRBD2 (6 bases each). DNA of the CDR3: TGTGCCAGCAGCCGAGATAAGAGGGGGGCGCAGTACTTC. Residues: CASSRDKRGAQYF.